These T cell receptor beta chains were read from a single sample in a study of PD-1 blockade in classical Hodgkin lymphoma. Libraries were prepared by immunoSEQ multiplex PCR; TCRdb keeps only in-frame clonotypes and omits some of them. Altogether over 80,000 clones are present, roughly 78% being singletons, with the ten largest covering just under 9.5%. Sequencing used peripheral blood mononuclear cells (PBMCs), obtained before the fourth cycle of nivolumab. These receptors all come from a human donor with classical Hodgkin lymphoma. Both conserved end residues are part of each CDR3. A D gene is named only where the DNA matches it firmly. A clone size is listed for some rows: how often the clone was seen (once, few, many), or a class if it is expanded.

j_call | v_call | d_call | clone_size | cdr3_nt | cdr3_aa
TRBJ2-1 | TRBV27 | NA | NA | TGTGCCAGCAGTTTGGTGGGAGATTACAATGAGCAGTTCTTC | CASSLVGDYNEQFF
TRBJ2-3 | TRBV27 | NA | once | TGTGCCAGCAGTTTATCTAACGTCCGCACAGATACGCAGTATTTT | CASSLSNVRTDTQYF
TRBJ2-5 | TRBV5-1 | TRBD1 | NA | TGCGCCAGCAGCCGCCGGACAGGGAGCCAAGAGACCCAGTACTTC | CASSRRTGSQETQYF
TRBJ1-1 | TRBV4-2 | NA | few | TGTGCCAGCAGCCAAGAGACCATAACCACTGAAGCTTTCTTT | CASSQETITTEAFF
TRBJ2-1 | TRBV6-5 | TRBD1 | NA | TGTGCCAGCAGTTATCTCGACCCTCAAACAGGGGGCCGGCAGTTCTTC | CASSYLDPQTGGRQFF
TRBJ1-2 | TRBV2 | NA | NA | TGTGCAACCATTTCCGAGGTCTTGAGCTATGGCTACACCTTC | CATISEVLSYGYTF
TRBJ1-5 | TRBV10-3 | NA | NA | TGTGCCATCAGTGAGTCGAGAGGGATCAATCAGCCCCAGCATTTT | CAISESRGINQPQHF
TRBJ2-1 | TRBV7-2 | TRBD2 | once | TGTGCCAGCAGCCGACTAGCGTTCGATGAGCAGTTCTTC | CASSRLAFDEQFF
TRBJ1-2 | TRBV10-3 | NA | once | TGTGCCATCAGTGAGTCGAAGGGGTCCCCTAACTATGGCTACACCTTC | CAISESKGSPNYGYTF
TRBJ2-3 | TRBV9 | TRBD2 | NA | TGTGCCAGCAGCGTAACTAGCGGGGGTACTAGCACAGATACGCAGTATTTT | CASSVTSGGTSTDTQYF
TRBJ2-7 | TRBV11-1 | TRBD1 | NA | TGTGCCAGCAGCCCCGACAGGGCACTCTACGAGCAGTACTTC | CASSPDRALYEQYF
TRBJ2-3 | TRBV10-3 | TRBD2 | NA | TGTGCCACCCTGACTAGCGAGTCCCCGGATACGCAGTATTTT | CATLTSESPDTQYF
TRBJ2-7 | TRBV5-4 | NA | NA | TGTGCCAGCAGCTCAGCGGGACAGCTTTACGAGCAGTACTTC | CASSSAGQLYEQYF
TRBJ2-2 | TRBV9 | NA | NA | TGTGCCAGCAGCGTACCAAAGGGCCCGAACACCGGGGAGCTGTTTTTT | CASSVPKGPNTGELFF
TRBJ2-2 | TRBV7-9 | TRBD2 | NA | TGTGCCAGCATCCTAGCGGGGAACACCGGGGAGCTGTTTTTT | CASILAGNTGELFF
TRBJ2-7 | TRBV6-5 | TRBD2 | NA | TGTGCCAGCAGTTACCGGAGCGGGAGTGGATCCTACGAGCAGTACTTC | CASSYRSGSGSYEQYF
TRBJ2-7 | TRBV19 | TRBD2 | few | TGTGCCAGTAGTACGAGGACTAGCGGGCTAAACGAGCAGTACTTC | CASSTRTSGLNEQYF
TRBJ2-5 | TRBV9 | TRBD1 | NA | TGTGCCAGCAGGGGACAGGCGGAGACCCAGTACTTC | CASRGQAETQYF
TRBJ2-1 | TRBV10-3 | TRBD1 | NA | TGTGCCATCAGTGATGGACAGGGGAGGTACAATGAGCAGTTCTTC | CAISDGQGRYNEQFF
TRBJ2-1 | TRBV7-9 | TRBD2 | NA | TGTGCCAGCAGCCTCCGACTAGCGGGGGGCTGGGGTAACAATGAGCAGTTCTTC | CASSLRLAGGWGNNEQFF
TRBJ2-5 | TRBV5-6 | NA | few | TGTGCCAGCAGCTGGGACATACAAGAGACCCAGTACTTC | CASSWDIQETQYF
TRBJ1-3 | TRBV28 | TRBD1 | NA | TGTGCCAGCAGCACCTACCGGGACAGGGGTAACACCATATATTTT | CASSTYRDRGNTIYF
TRBJ2-5 | TRBV4-1 | NA | NA | TGCGCCAGCAGCCAAGCCTCGAGGGCACATCAAGAGACCCAGTACTTC | CASSQASRAHQETQYF
TRBJ2-7 | TRBV6-5 | TRBD2 | NA | TGTGCCAGCAGTTCCGGGACTAGCGGGGGGTGGTACGAGCAGTACTTC | CASSSGTSGGWYEQYF
TRBJ2-7 | TRBV18 | TRBD1 | NA | TGTGCCAGCTCACCCGGGACAGGGCGCGACGAGCAGTACTTC | CASSPGTGRDEQYF
TRBJ2-7 | TRBV6-1 | NA | NA | TGTGCCAGCAGTGAATATTCCGGGGTCGTGGAGCAGTACTTC | CASSEYSGVVEQYF
TRBJ1-5 | TRBV19 | NA | NA | TGTGCCAGTAGTCTACGGACGGGGGAGGGGCCCCAGCATTTT | CASSLRTGEGPQHF